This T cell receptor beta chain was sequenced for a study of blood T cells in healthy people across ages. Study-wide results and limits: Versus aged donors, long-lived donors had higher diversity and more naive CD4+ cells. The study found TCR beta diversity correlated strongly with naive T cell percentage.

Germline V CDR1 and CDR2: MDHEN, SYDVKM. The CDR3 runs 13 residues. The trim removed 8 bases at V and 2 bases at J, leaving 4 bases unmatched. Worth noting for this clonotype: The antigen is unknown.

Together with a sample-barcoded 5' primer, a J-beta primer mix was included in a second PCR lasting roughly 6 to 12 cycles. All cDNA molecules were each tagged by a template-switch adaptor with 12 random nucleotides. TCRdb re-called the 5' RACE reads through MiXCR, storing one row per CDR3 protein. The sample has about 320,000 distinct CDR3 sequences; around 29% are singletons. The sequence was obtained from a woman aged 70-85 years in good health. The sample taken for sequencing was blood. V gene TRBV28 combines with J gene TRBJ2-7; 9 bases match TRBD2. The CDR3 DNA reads TGTGCCAGCGGGACTAGCAATCCCTACGAGCAGTACTTC. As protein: CASGTSNPYEQYF.